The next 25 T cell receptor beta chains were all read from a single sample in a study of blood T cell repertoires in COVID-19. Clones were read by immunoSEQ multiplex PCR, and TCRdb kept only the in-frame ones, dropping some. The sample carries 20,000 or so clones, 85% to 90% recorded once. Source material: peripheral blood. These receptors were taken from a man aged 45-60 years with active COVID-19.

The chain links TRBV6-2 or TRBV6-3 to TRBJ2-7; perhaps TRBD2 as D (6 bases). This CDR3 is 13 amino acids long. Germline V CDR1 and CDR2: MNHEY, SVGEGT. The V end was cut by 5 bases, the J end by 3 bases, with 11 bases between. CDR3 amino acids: CASSPGLGYEQYF. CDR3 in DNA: TGTGCCAGCAGTCCGGGACTGGGCTACGAGCAGTACTTC.

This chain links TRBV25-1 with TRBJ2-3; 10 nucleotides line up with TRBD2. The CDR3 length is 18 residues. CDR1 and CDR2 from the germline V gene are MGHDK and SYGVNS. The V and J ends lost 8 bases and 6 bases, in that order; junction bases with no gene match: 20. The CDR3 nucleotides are TGTGCCAGCTCAACCCCCAAAACTAGCGGGGAAAGTTGGGATACGCAGTATTTT. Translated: CASSTPKTSGESWDTQYF.

CDR3: CASRDSTDTQYF. CDR3 sequence (DNA): TGCGCCAGCAGGGACTCCACAGATACGCAGTATTTT. This chain joins TRBV10-1 and TRBJ2-3; the D gene is possibly TRBD2 (5 bases). The CDR3 is 12 amino acids. Trimming stripped 6 bases from V and 2 bases from J, with 6 bases between. Germline V CDR1 and CDR2: WNHNN, SYGVQD (reference sequence).

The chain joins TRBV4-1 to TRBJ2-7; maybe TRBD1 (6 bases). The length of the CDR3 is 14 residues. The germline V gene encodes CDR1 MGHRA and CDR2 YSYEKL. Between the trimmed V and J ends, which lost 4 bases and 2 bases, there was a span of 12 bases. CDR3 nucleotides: TGCGCCAGCAGCCCCGGGACACAGGCCTACGAGCAGTACTTC. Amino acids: CASSPGTQAYEQYF.

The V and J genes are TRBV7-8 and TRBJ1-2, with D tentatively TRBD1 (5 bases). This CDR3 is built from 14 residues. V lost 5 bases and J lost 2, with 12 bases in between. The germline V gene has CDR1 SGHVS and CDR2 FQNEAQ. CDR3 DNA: TGTGCCAGCAGCAAGACAGACACCAACTATGGCTACACCTTC. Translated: CASSKTDTNYGYTF.

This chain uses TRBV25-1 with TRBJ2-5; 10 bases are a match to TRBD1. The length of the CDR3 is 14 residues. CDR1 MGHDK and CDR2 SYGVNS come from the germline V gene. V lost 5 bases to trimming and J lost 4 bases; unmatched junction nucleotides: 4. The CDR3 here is CASSRTGGGETQYF. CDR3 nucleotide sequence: TGTGCCAGCAGTCGGACAGGGGGGGGAGAGACCCAGTACTTC. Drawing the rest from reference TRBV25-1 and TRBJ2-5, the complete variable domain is EADIYQTPRYLVIGTGKKITLECSQTMGHDKMYWYQQDPGMELHLIHYSYGVNSTEKGDLSSESTVSRIRTEHFPLTLESARPSHTSQYLCASSRTGGGETQYFGPGTRLLVL.

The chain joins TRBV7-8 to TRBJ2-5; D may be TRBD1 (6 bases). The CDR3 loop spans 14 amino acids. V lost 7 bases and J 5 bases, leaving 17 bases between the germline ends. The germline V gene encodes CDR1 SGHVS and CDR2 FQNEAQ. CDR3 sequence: CASKFFRGFETQYF. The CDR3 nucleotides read TGTGCCAGCAAGTTCTTCAGGGGTTTCGAGACCCAGTACTTC.

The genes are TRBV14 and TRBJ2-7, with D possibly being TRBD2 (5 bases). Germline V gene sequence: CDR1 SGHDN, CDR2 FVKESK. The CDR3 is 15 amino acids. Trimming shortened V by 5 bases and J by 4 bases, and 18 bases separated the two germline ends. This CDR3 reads CASSGGRGSSYEQYF. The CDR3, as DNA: TGTGCCAGCAGCGGTGGACGGGGTTCTTCGTACGAGCAGTACTTC.

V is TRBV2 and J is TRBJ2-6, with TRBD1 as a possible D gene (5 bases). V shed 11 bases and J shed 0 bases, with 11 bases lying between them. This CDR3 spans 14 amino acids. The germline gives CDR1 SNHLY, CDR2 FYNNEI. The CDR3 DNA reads TGTGCCGTCAGACAGAGCTCTGGGGCCAACGTCCTGACTTTC. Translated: CAVRQSSGANVLTF.

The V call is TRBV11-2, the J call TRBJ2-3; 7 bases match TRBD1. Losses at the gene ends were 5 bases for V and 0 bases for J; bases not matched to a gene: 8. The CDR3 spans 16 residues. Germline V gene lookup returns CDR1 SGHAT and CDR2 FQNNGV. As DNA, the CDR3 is TGTGCCAGCAGCCCACCGGGACAGTATAGCACAGATACGCAGTATTTT. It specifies CASSPPGQYSTDTQYF.

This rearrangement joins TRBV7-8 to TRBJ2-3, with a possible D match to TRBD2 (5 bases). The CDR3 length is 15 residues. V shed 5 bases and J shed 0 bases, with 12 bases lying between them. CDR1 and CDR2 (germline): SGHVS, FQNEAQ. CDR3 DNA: TGTGCCAGCAGCCCCCTACTAGTAAGCACAGATACGCAGTATTTT. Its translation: CASSPLLVSTDTQYF.

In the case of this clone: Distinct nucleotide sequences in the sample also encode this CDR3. CDR3 protein: CASSGSGLDTQYF. Written as DNA, the CDR3 is TGTGCCAGCAGTGGGAGTGGTTTAGATACGCAGTATTTT. This rearrangement joins TRBV2 to TRBJ2-3; D unclear. CDR3 size: 13 residues. CDR1 and CDR2 from the germline V gene are SNHLY and FYNNEI. V lost 4 bases and J 5 bases, leaving 10 bases between the germline ends.

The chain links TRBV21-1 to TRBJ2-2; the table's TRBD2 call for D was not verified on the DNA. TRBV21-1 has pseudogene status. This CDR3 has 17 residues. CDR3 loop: CASSKGLAGAPTGELFF. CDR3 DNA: TGTGCCAGCAGCAAAGGACTAGCGGGGGCTCCCACCGGGGAGCTGTTTTTT.

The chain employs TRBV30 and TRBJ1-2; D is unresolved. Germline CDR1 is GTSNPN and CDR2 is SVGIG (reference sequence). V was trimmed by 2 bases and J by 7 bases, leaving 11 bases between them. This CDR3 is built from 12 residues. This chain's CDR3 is CAWSRGMFGYTF. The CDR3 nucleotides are TGTGCCTGGAGTCGGGGTATGTTTGGCTACACCTTC. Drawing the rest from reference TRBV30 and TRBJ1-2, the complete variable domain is SQTIHQWPATLVQPVGSPLSLECTVEGTSNPNLYWYRQAAGRGLQLLFYSVGIGQISSEVPQNLSASRPQDRQFILSSKKLLLSDSGFYLCAWSRGMFGYTFGSGTRLTVV.

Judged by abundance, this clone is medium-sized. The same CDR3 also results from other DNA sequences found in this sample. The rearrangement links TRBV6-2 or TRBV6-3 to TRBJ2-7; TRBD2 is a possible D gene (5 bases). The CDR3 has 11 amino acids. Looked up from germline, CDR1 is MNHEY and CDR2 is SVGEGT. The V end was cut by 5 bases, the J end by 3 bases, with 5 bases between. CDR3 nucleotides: TGTGCCAGCAGTGCGGGCTACGAGCAGTACTTC. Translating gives CASSAGYEQYF.

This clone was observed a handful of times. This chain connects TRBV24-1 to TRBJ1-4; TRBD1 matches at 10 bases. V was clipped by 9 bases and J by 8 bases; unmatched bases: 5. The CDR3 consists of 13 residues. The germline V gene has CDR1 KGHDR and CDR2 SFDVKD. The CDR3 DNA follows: TGTGCCACCCGCGGGACAGGGGACGAAAAACTGTTTTTT. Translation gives CATRGTGDEKLFF.

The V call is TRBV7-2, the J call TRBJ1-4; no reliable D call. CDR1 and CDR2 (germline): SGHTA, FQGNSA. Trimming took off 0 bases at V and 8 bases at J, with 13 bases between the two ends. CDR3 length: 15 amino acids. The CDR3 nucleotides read TGTGCCAGCAGCTTAGCGCACAGATTGAACGAAAAACTGTTTTTT. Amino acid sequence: CASSLAHRLNEKLFF.

The CDR3 DNA reads as TGTGCCAGCAGTCATGCAACTAATGAAAAACTGTTTTTT. Translated, it gives CASSHATNEKLFF. The J gene is TRBJ1-4, the V gene TRBV6-2 or TRBV6-3, with D unresolved. V lost 5 bases to trimming and J lost 0 bases, with 4 bases between them. This CDR3 is built from 13 residues. CDR1 is MNHEY and CDR2 is SVGEGT in the germline V gene.

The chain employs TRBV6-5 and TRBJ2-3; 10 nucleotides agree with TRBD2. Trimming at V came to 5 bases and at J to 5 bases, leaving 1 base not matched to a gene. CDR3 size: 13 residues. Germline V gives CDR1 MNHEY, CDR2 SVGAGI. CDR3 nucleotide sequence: TGTGCCAGCAGTAGGACTAGCGGAGATACGCAGTATTTT. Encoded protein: CASSRTSGDTQYF.

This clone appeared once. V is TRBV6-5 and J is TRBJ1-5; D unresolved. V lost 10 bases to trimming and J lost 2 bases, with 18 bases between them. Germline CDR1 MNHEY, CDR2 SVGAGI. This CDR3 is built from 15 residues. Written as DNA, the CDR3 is TGTGCCACCTCCCCGCTTCGAGCGGGCAATCAGCCCCAGCATTTT. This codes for CATSPLRAGNQPQHF.

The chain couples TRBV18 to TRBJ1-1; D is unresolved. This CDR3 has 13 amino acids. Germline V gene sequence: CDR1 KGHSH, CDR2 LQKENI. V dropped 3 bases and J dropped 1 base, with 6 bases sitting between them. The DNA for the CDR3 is TGTGCCAGCTCACCTGGAGGGAACACTGAAGCTTTCTTT. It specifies CASSPGGNTEAFF.

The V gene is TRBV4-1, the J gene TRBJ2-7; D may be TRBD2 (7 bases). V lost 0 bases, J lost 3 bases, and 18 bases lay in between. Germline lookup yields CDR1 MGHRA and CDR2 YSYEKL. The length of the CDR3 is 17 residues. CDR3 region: CASSQDRSGGNRYEQYF. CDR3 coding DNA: TGCGCCAGCAGCCAAGATCGGTCGGGGGGCAACCGCTACGAGCAGTACTTC.

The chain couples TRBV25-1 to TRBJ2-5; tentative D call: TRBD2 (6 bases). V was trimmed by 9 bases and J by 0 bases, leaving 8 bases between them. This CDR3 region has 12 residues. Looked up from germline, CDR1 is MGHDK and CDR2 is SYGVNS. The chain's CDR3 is CASGEDQETQYF. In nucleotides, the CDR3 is TGTGCCAGTGGGGAGGACCAAGAGACCCAGTACTTC.

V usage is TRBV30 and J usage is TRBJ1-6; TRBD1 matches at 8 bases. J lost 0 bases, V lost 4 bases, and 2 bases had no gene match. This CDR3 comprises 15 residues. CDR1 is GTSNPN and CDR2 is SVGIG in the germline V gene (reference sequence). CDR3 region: CAWNRGSSYNSPLHF. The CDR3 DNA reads TGTGCCTGGAACAGGGGGAGCTCCTATAATTCACCCCTCCACTTT.

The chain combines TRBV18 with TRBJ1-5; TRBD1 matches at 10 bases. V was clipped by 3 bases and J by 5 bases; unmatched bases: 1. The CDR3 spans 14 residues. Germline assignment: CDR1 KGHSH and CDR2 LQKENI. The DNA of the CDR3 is TGTGCCAGCTCACCTGGGACAGGGGATCAGCCCCAGCATTTT. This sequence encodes CASSPGTGDQPQHF.